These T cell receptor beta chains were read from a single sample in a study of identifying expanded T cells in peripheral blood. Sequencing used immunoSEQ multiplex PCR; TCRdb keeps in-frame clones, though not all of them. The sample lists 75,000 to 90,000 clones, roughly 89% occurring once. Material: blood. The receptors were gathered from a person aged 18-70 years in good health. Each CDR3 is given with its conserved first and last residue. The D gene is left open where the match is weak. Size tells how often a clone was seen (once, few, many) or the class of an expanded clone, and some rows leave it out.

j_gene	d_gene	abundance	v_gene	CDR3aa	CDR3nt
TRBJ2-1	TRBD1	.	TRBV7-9	CASSLGTVYNEQFF	TGTGCCAGCAGCCTAGGGACAGTATACAATGAGCAGTTCTTC
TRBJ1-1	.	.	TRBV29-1	CSVFLLQGSRTEAFF	TGCAGCGTCTTCCTCCTCCAGGGCAGTAGAACTGAAGCTTTCTTT
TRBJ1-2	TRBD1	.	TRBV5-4	CASSLRQNPGGGYTF	TGTGCCAGCAGCTTGAGGCAAAATCCAGGGGGCGGCTACACCTTC
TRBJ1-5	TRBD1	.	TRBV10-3	CATGYLQGAHQPQHF	TGTGCCACCGGCTATCTACAGGGGGCACATCAGCCCCAGCATTTT
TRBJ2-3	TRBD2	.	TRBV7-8	CASSLGGTSGGTDTQYF	TGTGCCAGCAGCTTAGGTGGGACTAGCGGGGGCACAGATACGCAGTATTTT
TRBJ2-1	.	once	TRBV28	CASSKVTQYNEQFF	TGTGCCAGCAGTAAGGTAACACAATACAATGAGCAGTTCTTC
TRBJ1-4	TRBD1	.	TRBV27	CASSLFGDRVNEKLFF	TGTGCCAGCAGTTTATTTGGGGACAGGGTGAATGAAAAACTGTTTTTT
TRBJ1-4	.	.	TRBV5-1	CASSLAGRRAGNEKLFF	TGCGCCAGCAGCTTGGCCGGCAGGCGGGCGGGTAATGAAAAACTGTTTTTT
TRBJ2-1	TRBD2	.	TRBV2	CASSVAGGNHYPVSEQFF	TGTGCCAGCAGTGTAGCGGGAGGTAACCATTATCCGGTCAGTGAGCAGTTCTTC
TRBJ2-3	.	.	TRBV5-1	CASSTGGSEYTDTQYF	TGCGCCAGCAGCACTGGAGGCTCCGAGTACACAGATACGCAGTATTTT
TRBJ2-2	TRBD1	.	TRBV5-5	CASSTGQGTGELFF	TGTGCCAGCAGCACGGGACAGGGCACCGGGGAGCTGTTTTTT
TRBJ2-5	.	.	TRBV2	CASSVQETQYF	TGTGCCAGCAGTGTCCAAGAGACCCAGTACTTC
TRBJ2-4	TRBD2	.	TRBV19	CASSIRTSGAKNIQYF	TGTGCCAGTAGTATTCGGACTAGTGGCGCCAAAAACATTCAGTACTTC
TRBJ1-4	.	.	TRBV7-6	CASSLKPSGEKLFF	TGTGCCAGCAGCCTGAAACCTTCTGGCGAAAAACTGTTTTTT
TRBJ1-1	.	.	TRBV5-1	CASSRWTLNTEAFF	TGCGCCAGCAGCAGATGGACGCTGAACACTGAAGCTTTCTTT
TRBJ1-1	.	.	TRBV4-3	CASSQDLWGFSTEAFF	TGCGCCAGCAGCCAAGACTTGTGGGGGTTTTCAACTGAAGCTTTCTTT
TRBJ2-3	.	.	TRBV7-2	CASSLGGTGSGRADTQYF	TGTGCCAGCAGCTTAGGGGGGACAGGGAGCGGGAGGGCAGATACGCAGTATTTT
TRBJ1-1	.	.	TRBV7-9	CASSYRDPVEEAFF	TGTGCCAGCAGCTACCGGGATCCCGTCGAGGAAGCTTTCTTT
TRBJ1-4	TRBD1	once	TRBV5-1	CASSGTGVINEKLFF	TGCGCCAGCAGCGGAACAGGGGTCATTAATGAAAAACTGTTTTTT
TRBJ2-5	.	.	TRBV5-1	CASSLAPGMETQYF	TGCGCCAGCAGCTTGGCTCCCGGGATGGAGACCCAGTACTTC
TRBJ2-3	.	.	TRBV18	CASSPSSGTDTQYF	TGTGCCAGCTCACCAAGTTCTGGCACAGATACGCAGTATTTT